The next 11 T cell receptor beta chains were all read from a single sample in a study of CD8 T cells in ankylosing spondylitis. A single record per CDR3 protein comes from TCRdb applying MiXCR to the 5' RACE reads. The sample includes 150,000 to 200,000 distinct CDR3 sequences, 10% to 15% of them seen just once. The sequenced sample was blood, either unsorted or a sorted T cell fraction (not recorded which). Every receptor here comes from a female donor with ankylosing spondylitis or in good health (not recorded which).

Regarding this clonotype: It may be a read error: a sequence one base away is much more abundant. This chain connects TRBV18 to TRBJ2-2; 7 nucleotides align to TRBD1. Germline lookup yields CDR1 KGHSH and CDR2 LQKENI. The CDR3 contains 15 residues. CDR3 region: CASTRDRTNPGELFF. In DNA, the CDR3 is TGTGCCAGCACCCGGGACAGAACGAACCCCGGGGAGCTGTTTTTT.

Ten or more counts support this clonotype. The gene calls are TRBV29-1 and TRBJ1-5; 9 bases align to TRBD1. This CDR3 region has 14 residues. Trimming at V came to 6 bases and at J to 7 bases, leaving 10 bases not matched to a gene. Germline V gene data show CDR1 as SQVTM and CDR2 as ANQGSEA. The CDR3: CSVASGTGRQPQHF. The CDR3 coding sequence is TGCAGCGTGGCCTCCGGGACAGGGCGACAGCCCCAGCATTTT.

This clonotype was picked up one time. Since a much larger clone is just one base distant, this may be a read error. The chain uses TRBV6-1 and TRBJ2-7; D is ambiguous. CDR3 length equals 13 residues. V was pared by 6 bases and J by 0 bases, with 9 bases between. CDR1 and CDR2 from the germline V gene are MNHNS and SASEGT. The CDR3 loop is CASSPASSYEQYF. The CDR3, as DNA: TGTGCCAGCAGCCCTGCGTCCTCCTACGAGCAGTACTTC.

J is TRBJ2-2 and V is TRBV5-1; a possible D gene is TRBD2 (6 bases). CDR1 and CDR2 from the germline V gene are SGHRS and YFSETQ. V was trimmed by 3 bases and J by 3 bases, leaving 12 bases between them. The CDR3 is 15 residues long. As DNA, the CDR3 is TGCGCCAGCAGCTGGGGGACGGGAGACACCGGGGAGCTGTTTTTT. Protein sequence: CASSWGTGDTGELFF.

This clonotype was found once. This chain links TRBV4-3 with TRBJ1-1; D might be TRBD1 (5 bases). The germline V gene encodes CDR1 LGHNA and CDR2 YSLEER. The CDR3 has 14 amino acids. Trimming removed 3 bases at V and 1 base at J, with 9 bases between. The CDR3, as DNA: TGCGCCAGCAGCCAGGCTACAGGGAACACTGAAGCTTTCTTT. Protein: CASSQATGNTEAFF.

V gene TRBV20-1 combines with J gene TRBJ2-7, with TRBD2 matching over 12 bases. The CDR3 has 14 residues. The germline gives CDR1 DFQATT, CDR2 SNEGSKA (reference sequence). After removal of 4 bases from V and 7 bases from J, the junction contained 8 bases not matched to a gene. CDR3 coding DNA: TGCAGTGCTAATGGACTAGCGGGACGTCGGGAGCAGTACTTC. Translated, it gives CSANGLAGRREQYF.

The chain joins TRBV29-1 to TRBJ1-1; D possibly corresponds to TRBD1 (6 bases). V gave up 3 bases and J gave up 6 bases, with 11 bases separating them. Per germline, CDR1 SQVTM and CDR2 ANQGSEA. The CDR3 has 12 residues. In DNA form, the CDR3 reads TGCAGCGTTGAGGGGGGGCACCCTGAAGCTTTCTTT. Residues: CSVEGGHPEAFF.

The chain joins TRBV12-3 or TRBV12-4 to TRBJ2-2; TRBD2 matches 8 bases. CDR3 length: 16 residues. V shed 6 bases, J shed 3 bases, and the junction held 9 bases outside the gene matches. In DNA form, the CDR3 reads TGTGCCAGCAGGACGCGGGAGGCGGGGGACACCGGGGAGCTGTTTTTT. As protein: CASRTREAGDTGELFF.

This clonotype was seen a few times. The chain's CDR3 is CSARRGIEAFF. CDR3 in DNA: TGCAGTGCTAGACGGGGAATTGAAGCTTTCTTT. The chain recombines TRBV20-1 with TRBJ1-1; D not certain. Germline values: CDR1 DFQATT, CDR2 SNEGSKA (reference sequence). The germline V and J ends were trimmed by 2 bases and 7 bases, with 8 bases remaining between them. The CDR3 runs 11 residues.

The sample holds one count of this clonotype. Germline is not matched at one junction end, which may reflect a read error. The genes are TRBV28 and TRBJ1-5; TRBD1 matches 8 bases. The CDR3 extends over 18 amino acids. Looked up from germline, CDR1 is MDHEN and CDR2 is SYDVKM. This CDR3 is CVSSLDRALPYSNQPQHF. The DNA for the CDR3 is TGTGTCAGCAGTTTGGACAGGGCTCTCCCCTATAGCAATCAGCCCCAGCATTTT.

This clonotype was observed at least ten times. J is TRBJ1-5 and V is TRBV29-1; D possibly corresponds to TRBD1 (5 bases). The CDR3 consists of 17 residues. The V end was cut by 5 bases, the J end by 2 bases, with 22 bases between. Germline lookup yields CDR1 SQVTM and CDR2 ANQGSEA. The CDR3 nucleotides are TGCAGCGTTCAGATTAGTAGGGGAAGTATACGCAATCAGCCCCAGCATTTT. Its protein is CSVQISRGSIRNQPQHF.